This TCR beta chain was recorded in a study of regulatory T cells in long-lasting Graves disease. The germline V gene has CDR1 SQVTM and CDR2 ANQGSEA. This CDR3 region has 16 residues. Trimming took 7 bases from V and 2 from J; bases not matched to a gene: 15. Time point meaning: newly diagnosed GD, antithyroid drugs for less than 3 months. PBMCs provided the RNA from which the TCR library was made. Both iRepertoire HTBI primers and Arm-PCR of CDR3 regions were used to build the TCR beta libraries. Original processing methods: Samples jointly harbored 62 TRBV and 14 to 15 TRBJ segments. TCRdb recomputed calls from the multiplex PCR reads with MiXCR, one row per CDR3 protein. TCRdb, not the original authors, processed these V and J calls. This sample has about 460,000 distinct CDR3 sequences; around 15% occur once, and the top ten carry under 20%. The sample also formed part of further work on T cells in Graves' hyperthyroidism and ophthalmopathy. That source notes: The TCR CDR3 first-round RT-PCR relied on the HTBI primer set.

The source material was peripheral blood mononuclear cells (PBMCs), sampled at new diagnosis, from a patient treated with antithyroid drugs. This clonotype originated in a woman aged 50 to 65 with Graves disease. This sequence joins TRBV29-1 and TRBJ2-7; 9 bases are a match to TRBD1. CDR3 in DNA: TGCAGCGCTCAACCCGCCCGGGACAGGGTAGCCTACGAGCAGTACTTC. Protein product: CSAQPARDRVAYEQYF.